These 28 T cell receptor beta chains share one sample of origin, sequenced in a study of shared clonotypes between healthy human individuals. Assay: immunoSEQ multiplex PCR; the TCRdb copy retains only in-frame clones and omits some. The repertoire consists of 1.6 million or so clones, with roughly 96% occurring once and the leading ten covering roughly 1.2%. Sequencing was carried out using naive CD4+ T cells sorted from blood. The subset here: CD45RA+ positively selected. Source of these receptors: a man in his thirties or forties in good health.

The chain uses TRBV7-3 and TRBJ2-2; no reliable D call. Between the trimmed V and J ends, which lost 1 base and 0 bases, there was a span of 9 bases. Germline values: CDR1 SGHTA, CDR2 FQGTGA. The CDR3 covers 16 residues. The CDR3 sequence: CASSLKPVANTGELFF. CDR3 coding DNA: TGTGCCAGCAGCTTAAAACCCGTCGCGAACACCGGGGAGCTGTTTTTT.

This clone was seen once. V usage is TRBV10-3 and J usage is TRBJ2-1, with D tentatively TRBD1 (7 bases). Germline CDR1 and CDR2: ENHRY and SYGVKD. This CDR3 comprises 14 residues. Trimming took off 6 bases at V and 5 bases at J, with 14 bases between the two ends. The CDR3 DNA follows: TGTGCCATCAGCCGCGGGACAGAAGACAATGAGCAGTTCTTC. Protein sequence: CAISRGTEDNEQFF.

The V gene is TRBV2, the J gene TRBJ2-7; D call uncertain. CDR1 SNHLY and CDR2 FYNNEI come from the germline V gene. Between the trimmed V and J ends, which lost 11 bases and 7 bases, there was a span of 15 bases. This CDR3 region has 11 residues. CDR3 amino acids: CAGNLMGEQYF. CDR3 DNA: TGTGCCGGGAATCTGATGGGAGAGCAGTACTTC.

The J gene is TRBJ1-1, the V gene TRBV28; D is uncertain. Per germline, CDR1 MDHEN and CDR2 SYDVKM. This CDR3 has 11 amino acids. Trimming pared 8 bases from V and 6 bases from J, leaving 10 bases between. CDR3 sequence: CASDGASEAFF. In DNA, the CDR3 is TGTGCCAGCGATGGAGCCTCTGAAGCTTTCTTT.

The chain is built from TRBV9 and TRBJ2-3; TRBD2 matches 8 bases. CDR3 length: 14 residues. Germline loops: CDR1 SGDLS, CDR2 YYNGEE. V trimming: 0 bases; J trimming: 6 bases; junction bases outside the gene matches: 3. In DNA form, the CDR3 reads TGTGCCAGCAGCGTAGTCTCGGGAGGGGATACGCAGTATTTT. As protein: CASSVVSGGDTQYF.

The chain joins TRBV6-5 to TRBJ2-3; 10 bases are a match to TRBD2. The length of the CDR3 is 16 residues. The V gene's germline CDR1 is MNHEY and CDR2 SVGAGI. The junction had 10 bases not matched to a gene; V was cut back by 3 bases and J by 7 bases. CDR3 protein: CASSYSSSGSSYTQYF. In DNA, the CDR3 is TGTGCCAGCAGTTATTCGTCTAGCGGGAGTAGCTATACGCAGTATTTT.

In the case of this clone: This sample also contains other DNA sequences that code for the same CDR3. V gene TRBV10-3 combines with J gene TRBJ2-7; 11 bases map to TRBD1. Trimming removed 10 bases from V and 4 bases from J; junction bases left unmatched: 6. This CDR3 region has 13 residues. Germline lookup yields CDR1 ENHRY and CDR2 SYGVKD. The CDR3 sequence: CATLGTGGYEQYF. The CDR3 DNA reads TGTGCCACCCTCGGGACAGGGGGGTACGAGCAGTACTTC.

As regards this clone: Other DNA sequences in the same sample also yield this CDR3. The rearrangement uses TRBV28 and TRBJ2-7; TRBD1 might be the D (5 bases). V lost 6 bases to trimming and J lost 3 bases, with 9 bases between them. Germline V gene data show CDR1 as MDHEN and CDR2 as SYDVKM. The CDR3 runs 12 residues. CDR3 sequence (DNA): TGTGCCAGCAGCACAGACAGCTACGAGCAGTACTTC. The encoded protein is CASSTDSYEQYF.

The chain is built from TRBV7-8 and TRBJ1-4; D uncertain. CDR1 is SGHVS, CDR2 FQNEAQ, per germline. CDR3 length: 14 residues. V was cut by 0 bases and J by 7 bases, with 9 bases left in between. The CDR3 protein is CASSLAGFGEKLFF. The CDR3 DNA reads TGTGCCAGCAGCTTAGCAGGGTTTGGTGAAAAACTGTTTTTT.

The CDR3 region is CASSIDRVTYEQYF. The DNA for the CDR3 is TGTGCCAGTAGTATAGACAGAGTAACCTACGAGCAGTACTTC. The chain joins TRBV19 to TRBJ2-7; D not resolved. The germline gives CDR1 LNHDA, CDR2 SQIVND (reference sequence). The CDR3 runs to 14 residues. Trimming pared 0 bases from V and 2 bases from J, leaving 8 bases between. Looking up the rest from reference TRBV19 and TRBJ2-7 gives the full variable domain: DGGITQSPKYLFRKEGQNVTLSCEQNLNHDAMYWYRQDPGQGLRLIYYSQIVNDFQKGDIAEGYSVSREKKESFPLTVTSAQKNPTAFYLCASSIDRVTYEQYFGPGTRLTVT.

The chain couples TRBV2 to TRBJ1-2; D is ambiguous. V was shortened by 6 bases and J by 6 bases, with 14 bases between the two germline ends. CDR3 length: 13 amino acids. Per the germline V gene, CDR1 is SNHLY and CDR2 is FYNNEI. CDR3: CASRTGPMDGYTF. The CDR3 DNA reads as TGTGCCAGCAGAACCGGGCCGATGGATGGCTACACCTTC.

In its sample, this clone was seen once. V usage is TRBV7-3 and J usage is TRBJ2-7; 10 bases match TRBD1. The CDR3 is made up of 14 amino acids. The V and J ends lost 5 bases and 8 bases, in that order; junction bases with no gene match: 9. CDR1 and CDR2 (germline): SGHTA, FQGTGA. The CDR3 protein is CASSPRQTGGKQYF. CDR3 nucleotides: TGTGCCAGCAGCCCTCGGCAGACAGGGGGCAAGCAGTACTTC. Variable domain in full (rest from reference TRBV7-3 and TRBJ2-7): GAGVSQTPSNKVTEKGKYVELRCDPISGHTALYWYRQSLGQGPEFLIYFQGTGAADDSGLPNDRFFAVRPEGSVSTLKIQRTERGDSAVYLCASSPRQTGGKQYFGPGTRLTVT.

This chain uses TRBV11-2 with TRBJ2-1; 8 bases map to TRBD1. Germline CDR1 and CDR2: SGHAT and FQNNGV. The length of the CDR3 is 15 residues. J gave up 7 bases and V 5 bases, and 10 bases lay outside the gene matches. Here the CDR3 DNA reads TGTGCCAGCAGCGTACGGGACAGGCCCGATAATGAGCAGTTCTTC. The encoded protein is CASSVRDRPDNEQFF.

This clone was seen only once. The chain couples TRBV5-1 to TRBJ2-7; TRBD1 might be the D (5 bases). This CDR3 comprises 14 residues. Looked up from germline, CDR1 is SGHRS and CDR2 is YFSETQ. The V end lost 1 base, the J end lost 6 bases, and 14 bases lay between the germline ends. CDR3 DNA sequence: TGCGCCAGCAGCTTGTTTAATCAGGGAACCGAGCAGTACTTC. It translates to CASSLFNQGTEQYF.

The J gene is TRBJ2-1, the V gene TRBV2, with 8 positions matching TRBD1. The CDR3 is 13 residues long. V shed 8 bases and J 5 bases; nucleotides not matched to a gene: 5. Germline assignment: CDR1 SNHLY and CDR2 FYNNEI. DNA for the CDR3: TGTGCCAGCGAGGGACAGGTTGACAATGAGCAGTTCTTC. Translating it yields CASEGQVDNEQFF.

This clone was found once. The rearrangement uses TRBV9 and TRBJ2-3, with 7 bases identical to TRBD2. CDR1 SGDLS and CDR2 YYNGEE come from the germline V gene. With 6 bases clipped from V and 0 bases from J, the junction kept 16 bases outside the gene matches. CDR3 length equals 18 residues. CDR3 nucleotides: TGTGCCAGCACCCAAGCCCCACTAGCGATAACTAGCACAGATACGCAGTATTTT. This gives the protein CASTQAPLAITSTDTQYF. Drawing the rest from reference TRBV9 and TRBJ2-3, the complete variable domain is DSGVTQTPKHLITATGQRVTLRCSPRSGDLSVYWYQQSLDQGLQFLIQYYNGEERAKGNILERFSAQQFPDLHSELNLSSLELGDSALYFCASTQAPLAITSTDTQYFGPGTRLTVL.

The chain recombines TRBV5-1 with TRBJ2-1; D may be TRBD2 (6 bases). The CDR3 runs 15 residues. Germline V CDR1 and CDR2: SGHRS, YFSETQ. With 6 bases removed from V and 6 bases from J, the gap between germline ends came to 19 bases. Written as DNA, the CDR3 is TGCGCCAGCAAAACTAGCTCGACACGGCGCAATGAGCAGTTCTTC. Its translation: CASKTSSTRRNEQFF.

The chain uses TRBV12-5 and TRBJ2-2; no clear D. CDR1 is LGHNT, CDR2 FRNRAP, per germline. The CDR3 has 16 amino acids. Trimming pared 2 bases from V and 3 bases from J, leaving 13 bases between. CDR3 DNA sequence: TGTGCTAGTGGTTTGTATGGGGTCGACGACACCGGGGAGCTGTTTTTT. Translating gives CASGLYGVDDTGELFF. The variable domain in full, completed from reference TRBV12-5 and TRBJ2-2, reads DARVTQTPRHKVTEMGQEVTMRCQPILGHNTVFWYRQTMMQGLELLAYFRNRAPLDDSGMPKDRFSAEMPDATLATLKIQPSEPRDSAVYFCASGLYGVDDTGELFFGEGSRLTVL.

The chain recombines TRBV7-9 with TRBJ2-4; D assignment may be TRBD1 or TRBD2 (5 bases each). Per the germline V gene, CDR1 is SEHNR and CDR2 is FQNEAQ (reference sequence). The CDR3 length is 15 residues. Deletions cut 1 base from V and 2 bases from J, with 9 bases between. CDR3 nucleotide sequence: TGTGCCAGCAGCTTAGTTGGGGGAACCAAAAACATTCAGTACTTC. Translated: CASSLVGGTKNIQYF.

This chain uses TRBV5-4 with TRBJ2-1, with D perhaps matching TRBD2 (6 bases). Germline-derived CDR1 and CDR2 are SGHNT and YYREEE (reference sequence). V dropped 1 base and J dropped 2 bases, with 10 bases sitting between them. The CDR3 extends over 15 amino acids. CDR3 amino acids: CASSLLPSAYNEQFF. As DNA, the CDR3 is TGTGCCAGCAGCTTGTTACCTAGCGCCTACAATGAGCAGTTCTTC.

The chain uses TRBV7-2 and TRBJ2-1; D gene ambiguous. The CDR3 runs 13 residues. V lost 2 bases and J lost 5, with 7 bases in between. Germline assignment: CDR1 SGHTA and CDR2 FQGNSA. Written as DNA, the CDR3 is TGTGCCAGCAGCTTACGGTATGACAATGAGCAGTTCTTC. Its protein is CASSLRYDNEQFF.

The rearrangement joins TRBV9 to TRBJ2-1; 11 bases map to TRBD2. Germline values: CDR1 SGDLS, CDR2 YYNGEE. V trimming: 0 bases; J trimming: 5 bases; junction bases outside the gene matches: 1. This CDR3 has 15 residues. CDR3 nucleotide sequence: TGTGCCAGCAGCGTAGTACTAGCGGGAGACAATGAGCAGTTCTTC. Translating gives CASSVVLAGDNEQFF. The variable domain in full, with the rest retrieved from reference TRBV9 and TRBJ2-1, is DSGVTQTPKHLITATGQRVTLRCSPRSGDLSVYWYQQSLDQGLQFLIQYYNGEERAKGNILERFSAQQFPDLHSELNLSSLELGDSALYFCASSVVLAGDNEQFFGPGTRLTVL.

The rearrangement joins TRBV5-1 to TRBJ2-7; D is perhaps TRBD1 (6 bases). Germline values: CDR1 SGHRS, CDR2 YFSETQ. The germline V and J ends were trimmed by 4 bases and 3 bases, with 14 bases remaining between them. The CDR3 extends over 14 amino acids. The CDR3 reads CASSADRTLYEQYF. The CDR3 DNA follows: TGCGCCAGCAGCGCAGACAGGACACTCTACGAGCAGTACTTC.

V gene TRBV28 combines with J gene TRBJ1-1, with D unclear. CDR3 size: 12 residues. The V and J ends lost 2 bases and 6 bases respectively, with 7 bases between them. CDR1 is MDHEN and CDR2 is SYDVKM in the germline V gene. As DNA, the CDR3 is TGTGCCAGCAGTTTACTAACAGCTGAAGCTTTCTTT. Translation gives CASSLLTAEAFF.

This clone was recorded once. V is TRBV5-6 and J is TRBJ2-3, with D perhaps TRBD2 (5 bases). V was shortened by 4 bases and J by 3 bases, with 12 bases between the two germline ends. The CDR3 is 14 amino acids. Germline-derived CDR1 and CDR2 are SGHDT and YYEEEE. The CDR3 protein is CASSSSGKTDTQYF. The CDR3 DNA reads TGTGCCAGCAGCAGCTCCGGGAAAACAGATACGCAGTATTTT.

V usage is TRBV7-3 and J usage is TRBJ2-1; no clear D. This CDR3 is built from 13 residues. CDR1 and CDR2 from the germline V gene are SGHTA and FQGTGA. The V and J ends lost 1 base and 8 bases respectively, with 9 bases between them. The CDR3 region is CASSLNFGDEQFF. The CDR3 region has the DNA TGTGCCAGCAGCTTAAATTTCGGCGATGAGCAGTTCTTC.

The chain links TRBV11-2 to TRBJ1-1; D is ambiguous. The CDR3 spans 13 residues. CDR1 and CDR2 from the germline V gene are SGHAT and FQNNGV. Trimming shortened V by 3 bases and J by 2 bases, and 7 bases separated the two germline ends. CDR3 nucleotides: TGTGCCAGCAGCTTTAAGGTCAACACTGAAGCTTTCTTT. Translation gives CASSFKVNTEAFF.

This clone is a singleton in its sample. The rearrangement uses TRBV28 and TRBJ2-2; D remains unclear. V was pared by 7 bases and J by 7 bases, with 13 bases between. Germline lookup yields CDR1 MDHEN and CDR2 SYDVKM. This CDR3 region has 13 residues. CDR3: CASTSFSYGELFF. The CDR3 DNA follows: TGTGCCAGCACCTCATTCAGCTACGGGGAGCTGTTTTTT. The complete variable domain, with remaining parts taken from reference TRBV28 and TRBJ2-2, reads DVKVTQSSRYLVKRTGEKVFLECVQDMDHENMFWYRQDPGLGLRLIYFSYDVKMKEKGDIPEGYSVSREKKERFSLILESASTNQTSMYLCASTSFSYGELFFGEGSRLTVL.